These 29 T cell receptor beta chains share one sample of origin, sequenced in a study of response to subunit inactivated influenza vaccine. MiXCR was run by TCRdb on the RT-PCR reads, yielding one entry per CDR3 protein. Of about 540,000 distinct CDR3 sequences listed, around 21% are singletons. The data were also submitted as part of a second study, on T cells expressing NK-cell markers. Turning to that study: TCR beta cDNA was generated via 5'RACE template switching incorporating UMIs.

The material sequenced was CD4+ T cells sorted from PBMCs, taken approximately 13 days after vaccination. The receptors stem from a man aged 50-60 years who received an inactivated influenza vaccine.

This chain connects TRBV7-2 to TRBJ2-7; D is ambiguous. The CDR3 runs to 16 residues. V dropped 1 base and J dropped 3 bases, with 16 bases sitting between them. The germline gives CDR1 SGHTA, CDR2 FQGNSA. As DNA, the CDR3 is TGTGCCAGCAGCTTAGTTGGTTCGCAGGTGGTCTACGAGCAGTACTTC. Its translation: CASSLVGSQVVYEQYF. The full variable domain, in which reference TRBV7-2 and TRBJ2-7 provide the parts outside the CDR3, is GAGVSQSPSNKVTEKGKDVELRCDPISGHTALYWYRQSLGQGLEFLIYFQGNSAPDKSGLPSDRFSAERTGGSVSTLTIQRTQQEDSAVYLCASSLVGSQVVYEQYFGPGTRLTVT.

The chain employs TRBV5-1 and TRBJ2-1; TRBD1 aligns across 7 bases. CDR3 length: 16 residues. V lost 2 bases and J lost 3; bases outside the gene matches: 8. The germline CDR1 and CDR2 sequences are SGHRS and YFSETQ. In DNA form, the CDR3 reads TGCGCCAGCAGCTTCAAGGGACCAGGGGGCTACAATGAGCAGTTCTTC. Translating gives CASSFKGPGGYNEQFF.

This clonotype was found a few times. The V and J genes are TRBV12-3 or TRBV12-4 and TRBJ1-1, with D possibly being TRBD1 (6 bases). This CDR3 is 12 amino acids long. With 2 bases removed from V and 8 bases from J, the gap between germline ends came to 9 bases. CDR3 in DNA: TGTGCCAGCAGTTTAAGGACAGCAGAAGCTTTCTTT. This sequence encodes CASSLRTAEAFF.

J is TRBJ2-7 and V is TRBV5-1; D is ambiguous. V shed 4 bases and J shed 2 bases, with 10 bases lying between them. The germline CDR1 and CDR2 sequences are SGHRS and YFSETQ. The CDR3 extends over 13 amino acids. The chain's CDR3 is CASSPTIAYEQYF. DNA of the CDR3: TGCGCCAGCAGCCCGACGATAGCCTACGAGCAGTACTTC.

The V call is TRBV12-3 or TRBV12-4, the J call TRBJ1-2; D ambiguous. Trimming pared 5 bases from V and 5 bases from J, leaving 18 bases between. CDR3 length: 15 residues. DNA for the CDR3: TGTGCCAGCAGTGGCCTAGGGAGCTCGGGGTATGGCTACACCTTC. This translates into CASSGLGSSGYGYTF.

In this sample, this clonotype turned up a few times. This rearrangement joins TRBV5-1 to TRBJ2-2; 8 positions match TRBD1. From germline, CDR1 is SGHRS and CDR2 YFSETQ. V lost 0 bases to trimming and J lost 4 bases; unmatched junction nucleotides: 5. The CDR3 extends over 16 amino acids. The CDR3 coding sequence is TGCGCCAGCAGCTTGGCAGGGGGCGCGGGCACCGGGGAGCTGTTTTTT. Translated, it gives CASSLAGGAGTGELFF.

This clonotype was detected only a few times. V gene TRBV4-3 combines with J gene TRBJ1-5; 10 bases agree with TRBD1. The CDR3 is 14 residues long. Unmatched junction bases numbered 3, after V lost 4 bases and J lost 6 bases. Germline CDR1 is LGHNA and CDR2 is YSLEER. DNA for the CDR3: TGCGCCAGCAGCCTCTGGACAGGGGGTCAGCCCCAGCATTTT. It encodes CASSLWTGGQPQHF.

This clonotype was seen a few times. J is TRBJ2-1 and V is TRBV5-1, with a tentative D call TRBD2 (5 bases). CDR1 is SGHRS, CDR2 YFSETQ, per germline. The V and J ends lost 1 base and 4 bases respectively, with 9 bases between them. This CDR3 contains 14 residues. CDR3: CASSLHGDYNEQFF. CDR3 DNA: TGCGCCAGCAGCTTGCACGGGGATTACAATGAGCAGTTCTTC.

The chain links TRBV29-1 to TRBJ2-3; 7 nucleotides match TRBD2. Germline V gives CDR1 SQVTM, CDR2 ANQGSEA. The CDR3 contains 13 residues. CDR3 DNA: TGCAGTTGTTCGTGGGGGGGAACAGATACGCAGTATTTT. It yields the protein CSCSWGGTDTQYF.

The chain couples TRBV7-9 to TRBJ1-1, with 11 bases matching TRBD1. CDR1 SEHNR and CDR2 FQNEAQ come from the germline V gene (reference sequence). This CDR3 has 14 residues. Trimming took 3 bases from V and 6 from J; bases not matched to a gene: 3. The CDR3 sequence: CASSLGTGGPEAFF. As DNA, the CDR3 is TGTGCCAGCAGCTTGGGGACAGGGGGTCCTGAAGCTTTCTTT.

The rearrangement joins TRBV20-1 to TRBJ1-2; no clear D gene. V was trimmed by 5 bases and J by 5 bases, leaving 24 bases between them. The CDR3 sequence is 16 residues long. Germline-derived CDR1 and CDR2 are DFQATT and SNEGSKA (reference sequence). Written as DNA, the CDR3 is TGCAGTGCTCAAGCTTTGCCTGAACGCGTAGGGTATGGCTACACCTTC. It encodes CSAQALPERVGYGYTF.

The CDR3 DNA reads as TGCGCCAACGAGAGGGGGGGAGGACAAGAGACCCAGTACTTC. Its translation: CANERGGGQETQYF. V usage is TRBV10-2 and J usage is TRBJ2-5; weak D call: TRBD2 (7 bases). The ends were cut back, 10 bases at V and 2 bases at J, with 17 bases in the middle. CDR1 and CDR2 from the germline V gene are WSHSY and SAAADI. The CDR3 is 14 amino acids.

This clonotype has a handful of counts. The chain employs TRBV20-1 and TRBJ2-5, with 8 bases fitting TRBD2. V gave up 3 bases and J gave up 0 bases; unmatched junction bases: 9. The CDR3 loop spans 16 amino acids. The germline gives CDR1 DFQATT, CDR2 SNEGSKA (reference sequence). CDR3 sequence reads: CSARDLLAAHQETQYF. The CDR3 DNA reads as TGCAGTGCTAGGGACTTACTAGCGGCCCACCAAGAGACCCAGTACTTC.

This clonotype appeared a few times. The V gene is TRBV7-3, the J gene TRBJ2-2, with D possibly TRBD1 on 5 matching bases. Germline assignment: CDR1 SGHTA and CDR2 FQGTGA. CDR3 length: 12 residues. V was shortened by 5 bases and J by 6 bases, with 7 bases between the two germline ends. In nucleotides, the CDR3 is TGTGCCAGCAGCGGGGCCTCCGGGGAGCTGTTTTTT. Protein sequence: CASSGASGELFF.

This clonotype occurred a few times. The chain links TRBV20-1 to TRBJ2-5; 11 nucleotides agree with TRBD2. V lost 0 bases and J lost 5; bases outside the gene matches: 5. Germline loops: CDR1 DFQATT, CDR2 SNEGSKA (reference sequence). The CDR3 is made up of 15 amino acids. CDR3 bases: TGCAGTGCTAGAGATGGGACTAGCGGCTCGGAGACCCAGTACTTC. Translated: CSARDGTSGSETQYF.

This clonotype came up a few times. The chain joins TRBV11-1 to TRBJ1-1; D gene ambiguous. Deletions cut 5 bases from V and 10 bases from J, with 17 bases between. Germline lookup yields CDR1 SGHAT and CDR2 FQDESV (reference sequence). This CDR3 has 13 amino acids. In DNA form, the CDR3 reads TGTGCCAGCAGCCCCTGGACCTTAACGGGAGCTTTCTTT. Protein: CASSPWTLTGAFF.

V is TRBV7-9 and J is TRBJ2-5; D unresolved. Looked up from germline, CDR1 is SEHNR and CDR2 is FQNEAQ (reference sequence). With 3 bases removed from V and 0 bases from J, the gap between germline ends came to 14 bases. The CDR3 runs 16 residues. The CDR3: CASSFRRVRNQETQYF. CDR3 DNA sequence: TGTGCCAGCAGCTTCCGTCGGGTACGGAACCAAGAGACCCAGTACTTC.

The chain couples TRBV28 to TRBJ2-6; 10 bases align to TRBD1. Per the germline V gene, CDR1 is MDHEN and CDR2 is SYDVKM. V was clipped by 6 bases and J by 3 bases; unmatched bases: 8. This CDR3 is 17 amino acids long. The CDR3 region is CASSKDRGRLGANVLTF. The CDR3 DNA is TGTGCCAGCAGCAAAGACAGGGGGCGCCTTGGGGCCAACGTCCTGACTTTC.

The V and J genes are TRBV7-2 and TRBJ1-1; 9 positions match TRBD1. V lost 6 bases to trimming and J lost 5 bases; unmatched junction nucleotides: 7. The CDR3 spans 14 residues. Per the germline V gene, CDR1 is SGHTA and CDR2 is FQGNSA. The CDR3 protein is CASRAGTGKTEAFF. Written as DNA, the CDR3 is TGTGCCAGCAGGGCCGGGACAGGGAAGACTGAAGCTTTCTTT.

In this sample, this clonotype turned up a few times. The chain joins TRBV12-3 or TRBV12-4 to TRBJ1-6, with D unresolved. The CDR3 sequence is 13 residues long. Trimming removed 4 bases from V and 10 bases from J, with 11 bases in between. CDR3 DNA: TGTGCCAGCAGTTCCCTAGAGGCATCACCCCTCCACTTT. This sequence encodes CASSSLEASPLHF.

The rearrangement links TRBV5-6 to TRBJ2-7, with D possibly being TRBD1 or TRBD2 (6 bases each). This CDR3 comprises 15 residues. The V gene lost 5 bases and the J gene lost 7 bases, with 22 bases spanning the gap. Germline V gene lookup returns CDR1 SGHDT and CDR2 YYEEEE. The CDR3 DNA reads as TGTGCCAGCAGGCTTGAGGGGGGCCCACTAAGGGAGCAGTACTTC. Its translation is CASRLEGGPLREQYF. The variable domain in full, completed from reference TRBV5-6 and TRBJ2-7, reads DAGVTQSPTHLIKTRGQQVTLRCSPKSGHDTVSWYQQALGQGPQFIFQYYEEEERQRGNFPDRFSGHQFPNYSSELNVNALLLGDSALYLCASRLEGGPLREQYFGPGTRLTVT.

V gene TRBV4-3 combines with J gene TRBJ2-1, with TRBD1 identical over 8 bases. The CDR3 extends over 15 amino acids. The germline CDR1 and CDR2 sequences are LGHNA and YSLEER. The trim removed 0 bases at V and 6 bases at J, leaving 4 bases unmatched. The chain's CDR3 is CASSQDNTGGNEQFF. The CDR3 DNA is TGCGCCAGCAGCCAAGACAACACAGGGGGCAATGAGCAGTTCTTC.

This sequence joins TRBV20-1 and TRBJ2-1; 12 positions match TRBD2. The CDR3 runs 13 residues. CDR1 and CDR2 from the germline V gene are DFQATT and SNEGSKA (reference sequence). CDR3 in DNA: TGCGAGACTAGCGGGGGCTCCTACAATGAGCAGTTCTTC. Translation: CETSGGSYNEQFF.

This clonotype was seen many times. V gene TRBV28 combines with J gene TRBJ1-5; D gene unclear. Looked up from germline, CDR1 is MDHEN and CDR2 is SYDVKM. Trimming stripped 10 bases from V and 0 bases from J, with 10 bases between. The CDR3 loop spans 13 amino acids. The CDR3 coding sequence is TGTGCCACCGACCGGGATAGCAATCAGCCCCAGCATTTT. Translating gives CATDRDSNQPQHF.

The V call is TRBV2, the J call TRBJ2-7; unclear D gene. The germline gives CDR1 SNHLY, CDR2 FYNNEI. The V end was cut by 1 base, the J end by 6 bases, with 13 bases between. This CDR3 contains 14 residues. The CDR3 loop is CASSEDASFGEQYF. DNA of the CDR3: TGTGCCAGCAGTGAAGACGCCAGCTTTGGCGAGCAGTACTTC.

This chain connects TRBV7-6 to TRBJ2-1; TRBD2 agrees at 9 bases. The germline V gene encodes CDR1 SGHVS and CDR2 FNYEAQ. The CDR3 runs to 20 residues. V shed 0 bases, J shed 0 bases, and the junction held 12 bases outside the gene matches. The CDR3 loop is CASSLAVAGAKLSSYNEQFF. CDR3 nucleotide sequence: TGTGCCAGCAGCTTAGCAGTAGCGGGGGCCAAACTGAGCTCCTACAATGAGCAGTTCTTC.

This clonotype showed up many times. CDR3 residues: CASSYRTSGYTDTQYF. In DNA form, the CDR3 reads TGTGCCAGCAGTTACCGGACTAGCGGGTACACAGATACGCAGTATTTT. The rearrangement uses TRBV6-5 and TRBJ2-3, with TRBD2 matching over 11 bases. This CDR3 region has 16 residues. Germline V gene sequence: CDR1 MNHEY, CDR2 SVGAGI. V was pared by 2 bases and J by 2 bases, with 3 bases of the junction left unmatched.

In this sample, this clonotype turned up a few times. CDR3 protein: CASSELRMAENVLTF. The CDR3 nucleotides are TGTGCCAGCAGTGAGTTAAGGATGGCTGAGAACGTCCTGACTTTC. V gene TRBV2 combines with J gene TRBJ2-6; D gene unclear. This CDR3 is built from 15 residues. The germline gives CDR1 SNHLY, CDR2 FYNNEI. Trimming cost V 3 bases and J 10 bases, with 16 bases left between them.

This chain joins TRBV20-1 and TRBJ2-7; D not resolved. The CDR3 runs 12 residues. Germline V gene lookup returns CDR1 DFQATT and CDR2 SNEGSKA (reference sequence). With 0 bases removed from V and 9 bases from J, the gap between germline ends came to 12 bases. In DNA form, the CDR3 reads TGCAGTGCTAGAGATTTGACGGAAGGGCAGTACTTC. Residues: CSARDLTEGQYF.